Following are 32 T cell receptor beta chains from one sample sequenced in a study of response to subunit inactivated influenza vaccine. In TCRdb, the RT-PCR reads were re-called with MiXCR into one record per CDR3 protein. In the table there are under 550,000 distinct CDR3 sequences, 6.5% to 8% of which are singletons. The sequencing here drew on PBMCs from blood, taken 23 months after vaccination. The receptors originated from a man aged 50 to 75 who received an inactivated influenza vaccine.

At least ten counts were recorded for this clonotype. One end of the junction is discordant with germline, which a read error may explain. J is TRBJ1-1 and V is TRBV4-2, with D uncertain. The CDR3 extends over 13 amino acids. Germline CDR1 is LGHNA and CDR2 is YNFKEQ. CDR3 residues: CASSQELNAEAFF. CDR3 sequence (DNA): TGTGCCAGCAGCCAAGAATTGAACGCTGAAGCTTTCTTT.

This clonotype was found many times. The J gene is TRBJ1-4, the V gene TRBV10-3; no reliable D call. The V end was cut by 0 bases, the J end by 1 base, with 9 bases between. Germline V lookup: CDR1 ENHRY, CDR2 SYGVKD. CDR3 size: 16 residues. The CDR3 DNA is TGTGCCATCAGTGAGTCGAAGGGCGAAACTAATGAAAAACTGTTTTTT. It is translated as CAISESKGETNEKLFF.

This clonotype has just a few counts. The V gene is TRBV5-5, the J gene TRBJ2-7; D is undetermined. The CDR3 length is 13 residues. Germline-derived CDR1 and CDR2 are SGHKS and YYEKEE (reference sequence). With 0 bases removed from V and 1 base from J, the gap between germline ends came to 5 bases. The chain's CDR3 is CASSLVLSYEQYF. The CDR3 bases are TGTGCCAGCAGCTTGGTCCTTTCCTACGAGCAGTACTTC.

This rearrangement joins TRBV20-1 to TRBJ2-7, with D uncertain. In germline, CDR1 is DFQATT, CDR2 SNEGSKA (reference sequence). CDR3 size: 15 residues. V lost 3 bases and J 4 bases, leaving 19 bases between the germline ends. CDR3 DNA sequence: TGCAGTGCTAGTGGCGGCTCAAGTCTCGGGTACGAGCAGTACTTC. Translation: CSASGGSSLGYEQYF.

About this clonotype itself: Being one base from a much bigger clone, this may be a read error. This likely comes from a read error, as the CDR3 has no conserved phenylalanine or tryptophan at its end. This CDR3 reads CSASKRGEGFYEQYS. DNA of the CDR3: TGCAGTGCTAGTAAACGGGGGGAAGGTTTCTACGAGCAGTACTCC. This chain links TRBV20-1 with TRBJ2-7, with 7 bases identical to TRBD2. The V segment lost 3 bases and the J segment 3 bases; nucleotides outside the gene matches: 11. The germline CDR1 and CDR2 sequences are DFQATT and SNEGSKA (reference sequence). The CDR3 is 15 residues long.

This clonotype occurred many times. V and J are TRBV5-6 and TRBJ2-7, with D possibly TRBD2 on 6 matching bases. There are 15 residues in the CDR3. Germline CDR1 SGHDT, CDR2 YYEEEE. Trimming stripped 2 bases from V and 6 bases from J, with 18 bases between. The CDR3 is CASSFARGLVAEQYF. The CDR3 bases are TGTGCCAGCAGCTTCGCGAGGGGACTCGTCGCCGAGCAGTACTTC.

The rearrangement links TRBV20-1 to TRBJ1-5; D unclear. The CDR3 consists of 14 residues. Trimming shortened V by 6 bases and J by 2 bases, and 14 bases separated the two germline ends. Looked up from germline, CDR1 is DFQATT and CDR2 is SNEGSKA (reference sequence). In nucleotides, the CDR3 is TGCAGTGCCGCTACCGGGTCCGGCAATCAGCCCCAGCATTTT. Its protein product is CSAATGSGNQPQHF.

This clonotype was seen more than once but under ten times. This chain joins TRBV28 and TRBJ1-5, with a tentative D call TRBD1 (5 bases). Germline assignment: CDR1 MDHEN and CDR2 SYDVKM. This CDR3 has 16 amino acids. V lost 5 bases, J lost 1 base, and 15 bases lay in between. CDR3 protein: CASSTQTALSNQPQHF. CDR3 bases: TGTGCCAGCAGTACTCAGACAGCTCTAAGCAATCAGCCCCAGCATTTT.

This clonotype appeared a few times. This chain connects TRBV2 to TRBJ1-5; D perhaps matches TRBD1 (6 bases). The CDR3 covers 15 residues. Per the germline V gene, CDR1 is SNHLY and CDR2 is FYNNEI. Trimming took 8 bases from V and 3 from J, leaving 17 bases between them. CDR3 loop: CASAEIRTANQPQHF. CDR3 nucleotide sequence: TGTGCCAGCGCAGAGATTCGGACAGCCAATCAGCCCCAGCATTTT.

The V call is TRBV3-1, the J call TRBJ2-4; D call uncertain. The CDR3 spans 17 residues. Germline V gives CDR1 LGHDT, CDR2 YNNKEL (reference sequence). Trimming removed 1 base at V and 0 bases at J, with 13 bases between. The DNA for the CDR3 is TGTGCCAGCAGCCAAGCCAGGATGAGGCTAGCCAAAAACATTCAGTACTTC. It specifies CASSQARMRLAKNIQYF.

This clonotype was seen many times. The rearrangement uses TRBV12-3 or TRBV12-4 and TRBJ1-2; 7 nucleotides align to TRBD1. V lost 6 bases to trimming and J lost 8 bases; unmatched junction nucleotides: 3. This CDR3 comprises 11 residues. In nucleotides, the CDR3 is TGTGCCAGCAGCCAGGGGGGGGGCTACACCTTC. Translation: CASSQGGGYTF.

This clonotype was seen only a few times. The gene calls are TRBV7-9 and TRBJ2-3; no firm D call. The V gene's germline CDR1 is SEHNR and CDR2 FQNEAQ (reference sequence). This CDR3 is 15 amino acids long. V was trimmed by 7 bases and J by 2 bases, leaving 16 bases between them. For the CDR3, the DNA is TGTGCCAGCACCGCCCCGAGGCAGCTCACAGATACGCAGTATTTT. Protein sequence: CASTAPRQLTDTQYF.

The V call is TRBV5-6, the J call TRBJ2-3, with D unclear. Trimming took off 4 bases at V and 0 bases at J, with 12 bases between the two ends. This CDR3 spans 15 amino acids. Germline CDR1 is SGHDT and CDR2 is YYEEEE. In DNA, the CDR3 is TGTGCCAGCAGCGCTGTGAGCACAAGCACAGATACGCAGTATTTT. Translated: CASSAVSTSTDTQYF.

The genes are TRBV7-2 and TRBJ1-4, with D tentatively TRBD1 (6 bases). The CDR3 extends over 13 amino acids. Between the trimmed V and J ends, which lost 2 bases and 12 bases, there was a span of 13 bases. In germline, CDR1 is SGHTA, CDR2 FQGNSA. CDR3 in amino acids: CASSLFGGRELFF. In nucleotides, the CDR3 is TGTGCCAGCAGCTTATTTGGGGGCCGGGAACTGTTTTTT.

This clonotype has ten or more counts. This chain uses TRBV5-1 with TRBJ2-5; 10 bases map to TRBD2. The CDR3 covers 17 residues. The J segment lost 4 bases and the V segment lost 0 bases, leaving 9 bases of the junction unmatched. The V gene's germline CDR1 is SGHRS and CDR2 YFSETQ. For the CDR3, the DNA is TGCGCCAGCAGCTTGGGGAGCGGGAGGGTGTACCGAGAGACCCAGTACTTC. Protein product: CASSLGSGRVYRETQYF.

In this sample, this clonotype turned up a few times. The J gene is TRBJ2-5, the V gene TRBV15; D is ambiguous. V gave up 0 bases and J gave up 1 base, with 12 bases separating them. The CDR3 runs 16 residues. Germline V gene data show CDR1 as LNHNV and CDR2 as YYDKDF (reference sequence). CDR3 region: CATSRDYTDFQETQYF. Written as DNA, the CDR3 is TGTGCCACCAGCAGAGACTATACAGACTTCCAAGAGACCCAGTACTTC.

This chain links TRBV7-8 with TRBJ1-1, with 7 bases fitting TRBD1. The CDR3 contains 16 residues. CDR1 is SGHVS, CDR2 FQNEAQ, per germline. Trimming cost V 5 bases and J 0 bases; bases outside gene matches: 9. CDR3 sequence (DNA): TGTGCCAGCAGCCAGCACCGGGGACAGATGAACACTGAAGCTTTCTTT. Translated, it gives CASSQHRGQMNTEAFF. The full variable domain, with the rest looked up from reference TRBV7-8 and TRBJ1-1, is GAGVSQSPRYKVAKRGQDVALRCDPISGHVSLFWYQQALGQGPEFLTYFQNEAQLDKSGLPSDRFFAERPEGSVSTLKIQRTQQEDSAVYLCASSQHRGQMNTEAFFGQGTRLTVV.

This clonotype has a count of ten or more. CDR3 DNA sequence: TGTGCCAGCAGCGGAAATAGCGGGATGAGTCTATGGGAGACCCAGTACTTC. Protein product: CASSGNSGMSLWETQYF. J is TRBJ2-5 and V is TRBV9; 8 bases fit TRBD2. CDR3 length: 17 residues. The J segment lost 5 bases and the V segment lost 3 bases, leaving 15 bases of the junction unmatched. Germline CDR1 is SGDLS and CDR2 is YYNGEE.

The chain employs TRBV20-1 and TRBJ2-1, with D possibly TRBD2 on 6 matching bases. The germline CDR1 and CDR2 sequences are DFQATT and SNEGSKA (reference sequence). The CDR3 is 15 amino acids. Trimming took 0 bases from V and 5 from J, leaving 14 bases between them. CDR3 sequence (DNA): TGCAGTGCTAGAGAGTCAAGCGGGCGTAACAATGAGCAGTTCTTC. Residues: CSARESSGRNNEQFF.

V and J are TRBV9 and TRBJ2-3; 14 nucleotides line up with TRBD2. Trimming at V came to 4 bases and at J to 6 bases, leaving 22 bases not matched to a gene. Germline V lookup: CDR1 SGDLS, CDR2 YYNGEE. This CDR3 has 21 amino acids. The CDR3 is CASSPRSEPGLAGAFHDTQYF. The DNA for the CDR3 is TGTGCCAGCAGCCCGCGATCAGAGCCGGGACTAGCGGGAGCTTTTCACGATACGCAGTATTTT.

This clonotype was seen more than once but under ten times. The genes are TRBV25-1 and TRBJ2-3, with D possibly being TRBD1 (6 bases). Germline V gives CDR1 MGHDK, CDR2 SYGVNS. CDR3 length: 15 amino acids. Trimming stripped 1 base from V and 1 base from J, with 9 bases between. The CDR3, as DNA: TGTGCCAGCAGTGAATTCAGGGGCCGCACAGATACGCAGTATTTT. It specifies CASSEFRGRTDTQYF. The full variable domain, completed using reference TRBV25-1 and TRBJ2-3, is EADIYQTPRYLVIGTGKKITLECSQTMGHDKMYWYQQDPGMELHLIHYSYGVNSTEKGDLSSESTVSRIRTEHFPLTLESARPSHTSQYLCASSEFRGRTDTQYFGPGTRLTVL.

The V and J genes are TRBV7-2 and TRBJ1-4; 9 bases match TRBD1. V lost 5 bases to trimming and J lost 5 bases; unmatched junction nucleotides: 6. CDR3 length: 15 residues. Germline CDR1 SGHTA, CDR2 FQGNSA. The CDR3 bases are TGTGCCAGCAGCCCCTACAGGGGGCTAAATGAAAAACTGTTTTTT. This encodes CASSPYRGLNEKLFF.

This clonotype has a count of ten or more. The CDR3 loop reads CSASAAGGPWDIQYF. The CDR3 DNA reads as TGCAGTGCTAGCGCAGCGGGAGGGCCATGGGACATTCAGTACTTC. The rearrangement joins TRBV20-1 to TRBJ2-4, with 10 nucleotides matching TRBD2. Germline V gene sequence: CDR1 DFQATT, CDR2 SNEGSKA (reference sequence). V trimming: 3 bases; J trimming: 8 bases; junction bases outside the gene matches: 10. This CDR3 has 15 amino acids.

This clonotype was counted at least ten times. The CDR3 region has the DNA TGTGCCAGCAGCGTAGGACCAGGGCTCTCCGGTGAAAAACTGTTTTTT. Residues: CASSVGPGLSGEKLFF. The chain joins TRBV9 to TRBJ1-4, with D possibly TRBD1 on 5 matching bases. Germline assignment: CDR1 SGDLS and CDR2 YYNGEE. This CDR3 has 16 residues. The V end was cut by 0 bases, the J end by 7 bases, with 16 bases between.

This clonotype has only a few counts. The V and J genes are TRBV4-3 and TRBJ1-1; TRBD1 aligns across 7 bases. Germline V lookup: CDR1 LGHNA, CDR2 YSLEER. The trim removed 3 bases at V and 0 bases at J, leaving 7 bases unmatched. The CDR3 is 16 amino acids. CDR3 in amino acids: CASSQFNRGLNTEAFF. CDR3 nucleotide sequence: TGCGCCAGCAGCCAGTTCAACAGGGGATTGAACACTGAAGCTTTCTTT.

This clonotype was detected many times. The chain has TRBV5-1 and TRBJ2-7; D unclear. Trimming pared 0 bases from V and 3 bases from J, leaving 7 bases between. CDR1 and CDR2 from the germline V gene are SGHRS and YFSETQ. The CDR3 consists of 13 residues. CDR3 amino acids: CASSLDKNYEQYF. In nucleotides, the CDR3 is TGCGCCAGCAGCTTGGACAAGAACTACGAGCAGTACTTC.

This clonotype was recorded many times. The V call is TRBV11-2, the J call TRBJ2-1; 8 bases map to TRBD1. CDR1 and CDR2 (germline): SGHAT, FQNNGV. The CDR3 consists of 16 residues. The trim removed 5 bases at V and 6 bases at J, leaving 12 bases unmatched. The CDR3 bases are TGTGCCAGCAGCGCGTTACCCCCTGACAGGGGCAATGAGCAGTTCTTC. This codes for CASSALPPDRGNEQFF.

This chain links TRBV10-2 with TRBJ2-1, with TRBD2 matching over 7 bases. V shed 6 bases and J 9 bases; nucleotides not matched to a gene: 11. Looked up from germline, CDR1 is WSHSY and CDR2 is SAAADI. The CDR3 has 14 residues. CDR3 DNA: TGCGCCAGCAGAATGACTAGCACGCGGTCTGAGCAGTTCTTC. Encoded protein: CASRMTSTRSEQFF.

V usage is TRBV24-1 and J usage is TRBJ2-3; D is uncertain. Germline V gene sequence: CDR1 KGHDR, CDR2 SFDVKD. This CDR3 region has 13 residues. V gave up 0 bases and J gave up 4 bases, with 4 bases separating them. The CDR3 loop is CATSDLRADTQYF. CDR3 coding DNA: TGTGCCACCAGTGATTTGCGAGCAGATACGCAGTATTTT.

The CDR3 nucleotides are TGTGCCACCAGTGAGAGGACAGGGATCGGGGAGCTGTTTTTT. It codes for CATSERTGIGELFF. V usage is TRBV24-1 and J usage is TRBJ2-2; 8 positions agree with TRBD1. Trimming at V came to 4 bases and at J to 7 bases, leaving 4 bases not matched to a gene. There are 14 residues in the CDR3. In germline, CDR1 is KGHDR, CDR2 SFDVKD.

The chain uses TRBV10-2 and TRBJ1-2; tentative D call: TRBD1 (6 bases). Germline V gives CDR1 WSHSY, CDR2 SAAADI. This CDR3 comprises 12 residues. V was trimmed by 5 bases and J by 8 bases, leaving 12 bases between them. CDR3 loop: CASSRGIGGYTF. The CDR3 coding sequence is TGCGCCAGCAGTAGGGGGATTGGCGGCTACACCTTC.

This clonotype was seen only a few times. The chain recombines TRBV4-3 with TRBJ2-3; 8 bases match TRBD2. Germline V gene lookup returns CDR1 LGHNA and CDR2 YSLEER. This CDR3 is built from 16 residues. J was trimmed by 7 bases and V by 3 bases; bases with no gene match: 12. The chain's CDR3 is CASSQDSGIWGNTQYF. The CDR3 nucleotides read TGCGCCAGCAGCCAGGATAGCGGGATATGGGGAAATACGCAGTATTTT.